The T cell receptor (beta chain) described here comes from a study of T cells and Merkel cell carcinoma outcomes. The CDR3 length is 13 residues. Trimming pared 0 bases from V and 6 bases from J, leaving 8 bases between. Germline V gives CDR1 LGHNA, CDR2 YNFKEQ. Data came from immunoSEQ multiplex PCR; TCRdb stores just in-frame clones and leaves some out. Of about 1,400 clones listed, around 90% were seen once; the top ten hold under 13%. The chain combines TRBV4-2 with TRBJ1-2; D call uncertain. The source is a human donor with Merkel cell carcinoma. Sequencing was carried out using tumor tissue from Merkel cell carcinoma. The CDR3 DNA is TGTGCCAGCAGCCAAGACGGGCTGCATGGCTACACCTTC. Translating gives CASSQDGLHGYTF.